The 28 T cell receptor beta chains below come from one sample, sequenced in a study of blood T cell repertoires in COVID-19 (TCRdb year 2020). Libraries were made using the immunoSEQ multiplex PCR assay. The clones in this table, taken by TCRdb from immuneACCESS, are in-frame only. Not every clone is retained; where verified, under half of the shortfall comes from an unresolved V gene, and the cause of the rest is unknown. Present in this sample are about 70,000 clones, roughly 86% of which were seen just once. The biggest ten clones account for around 12% of the sample. Sequencing input: peripheral blood. The receptors here all came from a human donor in a cohort sampled during active COVID-19.

This clone has a single count. The chain employs TRBV7-7 and TRBJ2-5, with 13 bases lining up with TRBD2. The CDR3 contains 17 residues. Germline CDR1 is SSHAT and CDR2 is FNYEAQ (reference sequence). V was pared by 1 base and J by 5 bases, with 7 bases of the junction left unmatched. The CDR3 spells CASSLVGTSGAMETQYF. The CDR3 bases are TGTGCCAGCAGCTTAGTCGGGACTAGCGGGGCTATGGAGACCCAGTACTTC.

The chain combines TRBV9 with TRBJ2-5; D remains ambiguous. The ends were cut back, 4 bases at V and 4 bases at J, with 14 bases in the middle. The germline CDR1 and CDR2 sequences are SGDLS and YYNGEE. The CDR3 runs 14 residues. CDR3 coding DNA: TGTGCCAGCAGCCCCCTAGGCAGAAGAGAGACCCAGTACTTC. This gives the protein CASSPLGRRETQYF.

J is TRBJ2-3 and V is TRBV2, with D perhaps matching TRBD1 (6 bases). The CDR3 is made up of 14 amino acids. Trimming left V 5 bases short and J 2 bases short, with 11 bases between. CDR1 and CDR2 (germline): SNHLY, FYNNEI. CDR3 DNA: TGTGCCAGCAGTTCACAGGGACCCACAGATACGCAGTATTTT. Translated, it gives CASSSQGPTDTQYF.

The chain joins TRBV18 to TRBJ2-2; 14 positions match TRBD2. V was clipped by 0 bases and J by 4 bases; unmatched bases: 4. This CDR3 has 18 amino acids. Germline V gene lookup returns CDR1 KGHSH and CDR2 LQKENI. In DNA, the CDR3 is TGTGCCAGCTCACCACCGGGACTAGCGGGGGCCGTCACCGGGGAGCTGTTTTTT. It yields the protein CASSPPGLAGAVTGELFF.

The genes are TRBV18 and TRBJ1-3; D gene uncertain. V gave up 0 bases and J gave up 0 bases, with 9 bases separating them. Germline loops: CDR1 KGHSH, CDR2 LQKENI. The CDR3 has 16 residues. CDR3 sequence reads: CASSPPSRSSGNTIYF. The CDR3 nucleotides are TGTGCCAGCTCACCACCGTCCCGGAGCTCTGGAAACACCATATATTTT.

The chain uses TRBV2 and TRBJ1-6; D is perhaps TRBD1 (5 bases). CDR1 is SNHLY, CDR2 FYNNEI, per germline. The CDR3 consists of 13 residues. V was pared by 7 bases and J by 8 bases, with 12 bases between. In nucleotides, the CDR3 is TGTGCCAGCAAGACAGAGACAGATTCACCCCTCCACTTT. Translating gives CASKTETDSPLHF.

The V gene is TRBV6-5, the J gene TRBJ1-2, with TRBD1 identical over 8 bases. This CDR3 comprises 12 residues. Germline V CDR1 and CDR2: MNHEY, SVGAGI. Unmatched junction bases numbered 2, after V lost 6 bases and J lost 5 bases. CDR3 protein: CASSTGGYGYTF. In nucleotides, the CDR3 is TGTGCCAGCAGCACAGGGGGGTATGGCTACACCTTC.

This chain uses TRBV7-9 with TRBJ1-2; TRBD1 matches 9 bases. With V trimmed by 5 bases and J by 7 bases, 11 bases remained unmatched. CDR1 and CDR2 from the germline V gene are SEHNR and FQNEAQ (reference sequence). The CDR3 runs 15 residues. CDR3 nucleotide sequence: TGTGCCAGCAGCCTTACCGAAACAGGGGGCGGTGGCTACACCTTC. Translating it yields CASSLTETGGGGYTF.

This clone was counted once. The chain links TRBV2 to TRBJ2-7, with D unclear. This CDR3 is built from 13 residues. V was trimmed by 6 bases and J by 4 bases, leaving 13 bases between them. From germline, CDR1 is SNHLY and CDR2 FYNNEI. The CDR3 nucleotides read TGTGCCAGCAGCGGCGGTGATCTTTACGAGCAGTACTTC. Its protein is CASSGGDLYEQYF.

The chain recombines TRBV19 with TRBJ2-2, with D tentatively TRBD1 (6 bases). The germline gives CDR1 LNHDA, CDR2 SQIVND (reference sequence). Trimming removed 6 bases from V and 5 bases from J, with 16 bases in between. This CDR3 has 15 residues. The CDR3 reads CASRAVLGATGELFF. CDR3 in DNA: TGTGCCAGTAGGGCGGTGTTGGGGGCAACCGGGGAGCTGTTTTTT. Full variable domain (remainder filled in from reference TRBV19 and TRBJ2-2): DGGITQSPKYLFRKEGQNVTLSCEQNLNHDAMYWYRQDPGQGLRLIYYSQIVNDFQKGDIAEGYSVSREKKESFPLTVTSAQKNPTAFYLCASRAVLGATGELFFGEGSRLTVL.

This clone was counted ten times or more. The chain uses TRBV10-1 and TRBJ1-1; maybe TRBD1 (6 bases). The length of the CDR3 is 13 residues. The germline gives CDR1 WNHNN, CDR2 SYGVQD (reference sequence). Trimming shortened V by 7 bases and J by 4 bases, and 13 bases separated the two germline ends. The CDR3 sequence: CASKPGDGTEAFF. CDR3 bases: TGCGCCAGCAAGCCAGGGGATGGCACTGAAGCTTTCTTT.

CDR3 bases: TGTGCCAGTAGTATCCAGGGAAACACTGAAGCTTTCTTT. Protein product: CASSIQGNTEAFF. V gene TRBV19 combines with J gene TRBJ1-1, with D perhaps matching TRBD1 (5 bases). The V gene's germline CDR1 is LNHDA and CDR2 SQIVND (reference sequence). V was cut by 3 bases and J by 2 bases, with 7 bases left in between. The CDR3 is 13 amino acids.

This chain links TRBV30 with TRBJ2-2; 10 bases agree with TRBD1. The CDR3 consists of 13 residues. CDR1 and CDR2 from the germline V gene are GTSNPN and SVGIG (reference sequence). After removal of 5 bases from V and 7 bases from J, the junction contained 4 bases not matched to a gene. The CDR3 loop is CAWDRGQGGELFF. The CDR3 DNA is TGTGCCTGGGACAGGGGGCAAGGCGGGGAGCTGTTTTTT.

J is TRBJ2-2 and V is TRBV7-2; 7 nucleotides align to TRBD1. Germline V gives CDR1 SGHTA, CDR2 FQGNSA. The J segment lost 4 bases and the V segment lost 3 bases, leaving 11 bases of the junction unmatched. The CDR3 has 17 residues. CDR3 in amino acids: CASSLKIGQVPTGELFF. The CDR3 nucleotides read TGTGCCAGCAGCTTGAAGATCGGACAGGTCCCCACCGGGGAGCTGTTTTTT.

This chain joins TRBV28 and TRBJ1-2; D is unresolved. Germline loops: CDR1 MDHEN, CDR2 SYDVKM. V lost 3 bases and J lost 2, with 10 bases in between. The CDR3 has 14 amino acids. In nucleotides, the CDR3 is TGTGCCAGCAGTTTGTTCCACGGGAACTATGGCTACACCTTC. Translation: CASSLFHGNYGYTF.

The chain is built from TRBV18 and TRBJ2-3; maybe TRBD2 (6 bases). There are 15 residues in the CDR3. The germline gives CDR1 KGHSH, CDR2 LQKENI. V shed 3 bases and J shed 0 bases, with 10 bases lying between them. The CDR3: CASSPGSLSTDTQYF. CDR3 sequence (DNA): TGTGCCAGCTCACCCGGGAGTTTGAGCACAGATACGCAGTATTTT.

V gene TRBV5-6 combines with J gene TRBJ1-5; no definite D call. CDR1 and CDR2 from the germline V gene are SGHDT and YYEEEE. V gave up 0 bases and J gave up 0 bases, with 19 bases separating them. CDR3 length: 19 amino acids. CDR3 in amino acids: CASSLAVSKYPDSNQPQHF. The CDR3 DNA reads as TGTGCCAGCAGCTTGGCCGTATCTAAATACCCCGATAGCAATCAGCCCCAGCATTTT.

The chain couples TRBV6-4 to TRBJ2-3; 10 bases are a match to TRBD2. The V gene's germline CDR1 is MRHNA and CDR2 SNTAGT. The CDR3 extends over 16 amino acids. V was clipped by 6 bases and J by 3 bases; unmatched bases: 9. As DNA, the CDR3 is TGTGCCAGCAGCCCGGGGACTAGCGCGCGGACAGATACGCAGTATTTT. Amino acids: CASSPGTSARTDTQYF.

The chain uses TRBV5-1 and TRBJ1-1; 11 bases are a match to TRBD1. The V gene's germline CDR1 is SGHRS and CDR2 YFSETQ. The CDR3 consists of 17 residues. J gave up 0 bases and V 3 bases, and 7 bases lay outside the gene matches. The CDR3 DNA reads as TGCGCCAGCAGCTCGCGGACAGGGGGCGGAATGAACACTGAAGCTTTCTTT. It yields the protein CASSSRTGGGMNTEAFF.

The chain carries TRBV6-5 and TRBJ1-2; TRBD1 matches 9 bases. V was pared by 6 bases and J by 8 bases, with 10 bases of the junction left unmatched. Germline V gene lookup returns CDR1 MNHEY and CDR2 SVGAGI. This CDR3 spans 14 amino acids. CDR3 nucleotide sequence: TGTGCCAGCAGCCCAGAACAGGGGGCGTACGGCTACACCTTC. It encodes CASSPEQGAYGYTF.

The chain carries TRBV5-1 and TRBJ1-1; a weak D match, TRBD1 (5 bases). CDR1 is SGHRS, CDR2 YFSETQ, per germline. The CDR3 extends over 17 amino acids. Trimming cost V 3 bases and J 3 bases, with 21 bases left between them. The CDR3 loop is CASSSLGSGGFDTEAFF. Here the CDR3 DNA reads TGCGCCAGCAGCTCCCTTGGGTCGGGGGGGTTTGACACTGAAGCTTTCTTT. Filled out from reference TRBV5-1 and TRBJ1-1, the complete variable domain reads KAGVTQTPRYLIKTRGQQVTLSCSPISGHRSVSWYQQTPGQGLQFLFEYFSETQRNKGNFPGRFSGRQFSNSRSEMNVSTLELGDSALYLCASSSLGSGGFDTEAFFGQGTRLTVV.

This rearrangement joins TRBV10-3 to TRBJ1-5; 8 bases align to TRBD1. Per the germline V gene, CDR1 is ENHRY and CDR2 is SYGVKD. With V trimmed by 4 bases and J by 5 bases, 1 base remained unmatched. This CDR3 spans 13 amino acids. This CDR3 is CAISATGDQPQHF. In DNA, the CDR3 is TGTGCCATCAGTGCGACAGGGGATCAGCCCCAGCATTTT.

This clone has only a few counts. This rearrangement joins TRBV6-1 to TRBJ1-1, with unresolved D. Between the trimmed V and J ends, which lost 2 bases and 0 bases, there was a span of 19 bases. Germline CDR1 MNHNS, CDR2 SASEGT. This CDR3 is built from 18 residues. The CDR3, as DNA: TGTGCCAGCAGTGAATCAGCTCGGACTTTTGCCATGAACACTGAAGCTTTCTTT. The encoded protein is CASSESARTFAMNTEAFF.

The chain joins TRBV5-4 to TRBJ2-5; 8 positions agree with TRBD1. The germline CDR1 and CDR2 sequences are SGHNT and YYREEE (reference sequence). V was pared by 6 bases and J by 2 bases, with 6 bases of the junction left unmatched. The CDR3 has 14 residues. The CDR3 reads CASNSRDRQETQYF. For the CDR3, the DNA is TGTGCCAGCAACTCCCGGGACAGGCAAGAGACCCAGTACTTC.

The chain joins TRBV7-6 to TRBJ1-4; TRBD1 aligns across 10 bases. J gave up 8 bases and V 4 bases, and 16 bases lay outside the gene matches. Germline V gives CDR1 SGHVS, CDR2 FNYEAQ. The CDR3 is 18 residues long. Here the CDR3 reads CASSSVRLTGGLKEKLFF. The DNA of the CDR3 is TGTGCCAGCAGCTCGGTGAGGTTGACAGGGGGCTTAAAGGAAAAACTGTTTTTT.

This rearrangement joins TRBV27 to TRBJ2-1; 7 bases agree with TRBD1. This CDR3 comprises 20 residues. The J segment lost 0 bases and the V segment lost 2 bases, leaving 16 bases of the junction unmatched. Germline CDR1 reads MNHEY; CDR2 reads SMNVEV (reference sequence). CDR3 protein: CASSLVRGTVQISSYNEQFF. Written as DNA, the CDR3 is TGTGCCAGCAGTTTAGTGAGAGGGACAGTTCAAATTAGCTCCTACAATGAGCAGTTCTTC.

This sequence joins TRBV6-5 and TRBJ2-5, with 7 nucleotides matching TRBD1. From germline, CDR1 is MNHEY and CDR2 SVGAGI. There are 14 residues in the CDR3. V dropped 5 bases and J dropped 0; count of bases not matched to a gene: 3. The CDR3 sequence is CASSPGQNQETQYF. The CDR3 nucleotides read TGTGCCAGCAGTCCGGGACAGAACCAAGAGACCCAGTACTTC.

The chain combines TRBV9 with TRBJ2-1; D remains unclear. Germline assignment: CDR1 SGDLS and CDR2 YYNGEE. The V and J ends lost 4 bases and 1 base respectively, with 12 bases between them. This CDR3 region has 15 residues. This CDR3 is CASSPASGSYNEQFF. The CDR3 region has the DNA TGTGCCAGCAGCCCAGCGAGTGGTTCCTACAATGAGCAGTTCTTC.